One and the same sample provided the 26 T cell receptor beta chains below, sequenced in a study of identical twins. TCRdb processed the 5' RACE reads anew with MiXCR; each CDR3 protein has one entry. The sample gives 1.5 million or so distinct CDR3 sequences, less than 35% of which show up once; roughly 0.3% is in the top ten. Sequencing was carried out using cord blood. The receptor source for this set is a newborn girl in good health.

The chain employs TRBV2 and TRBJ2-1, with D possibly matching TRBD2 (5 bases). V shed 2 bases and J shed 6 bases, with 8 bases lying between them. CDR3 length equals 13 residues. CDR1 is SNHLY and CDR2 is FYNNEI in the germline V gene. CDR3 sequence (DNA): TGTGCCAGCAGTGAACGACTACTCAATGAGCAGTTCTTC. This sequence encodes CASSERLLNEQFF. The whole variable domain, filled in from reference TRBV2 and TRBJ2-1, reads EPEVTQTPSHQVTQMGQEVILRCVPISNHLYFYWYRQILGQKVEFLVSFYNNEISEKSEIFDDQFSVERPDGSNFTLKIRSTKLEDSAMYFCASSERLLNEQFFGPGTRLTVL.

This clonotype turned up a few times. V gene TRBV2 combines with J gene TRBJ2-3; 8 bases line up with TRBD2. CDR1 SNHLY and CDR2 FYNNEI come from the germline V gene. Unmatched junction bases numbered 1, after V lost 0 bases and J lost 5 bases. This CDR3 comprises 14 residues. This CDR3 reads CASSEALAGDTQYF. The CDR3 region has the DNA TGTGCCAGCAGTGAAGCTCTAGCGGGAGATACGCAGTATTTT.

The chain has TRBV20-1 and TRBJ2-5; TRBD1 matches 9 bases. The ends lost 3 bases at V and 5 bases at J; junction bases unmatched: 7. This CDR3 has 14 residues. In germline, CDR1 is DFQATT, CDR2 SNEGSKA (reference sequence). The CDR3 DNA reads TGCAGTGCTAGTTCGGGACAGGGAGGGGAGACCCAGTACTTC. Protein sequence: CSASSGQGGETQYF.

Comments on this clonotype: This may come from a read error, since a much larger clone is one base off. For the CDR3, the DNA is TGTGCCATCAGTGAGCCTAGCACAGATACGCAGTATTTT. Translating gives CAISEPSTDTQYF. The chain employs TRBV10-3 and TRBJ2-3; no reliable D call. Trimming pared 2 bases from V and 0 bases from J, leaving 3 bases between. The CDR3 contains 13 residues. Germline V gene sequence: CDR1 ENHRY, CDR2 SYGVKD.

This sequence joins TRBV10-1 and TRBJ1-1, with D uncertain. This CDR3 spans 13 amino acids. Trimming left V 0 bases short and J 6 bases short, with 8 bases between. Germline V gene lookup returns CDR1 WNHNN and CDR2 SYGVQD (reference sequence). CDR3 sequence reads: CASSESNGAEAFF. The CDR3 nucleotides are TGCGCCAGCAGTGAGTCGAATGGGGCTGAAGCTTTCTTT.

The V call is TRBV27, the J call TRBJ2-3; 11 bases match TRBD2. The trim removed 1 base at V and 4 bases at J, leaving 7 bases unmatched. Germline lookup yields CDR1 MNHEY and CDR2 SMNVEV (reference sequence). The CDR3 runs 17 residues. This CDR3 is CASSLFSSGRPPDTQYF. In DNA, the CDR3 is TGTGCCAGCAGTTTATTCTCTAGCGGGAGGCCACCAGATACGCAGTATTTT.

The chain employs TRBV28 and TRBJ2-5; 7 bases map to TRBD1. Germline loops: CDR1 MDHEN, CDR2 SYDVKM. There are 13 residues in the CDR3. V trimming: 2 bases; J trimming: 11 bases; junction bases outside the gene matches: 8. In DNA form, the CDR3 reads TGTGCCAGCAGTTTAAGCCAGGGGGAAGAGCAGTACTTC. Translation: CASSLSQGEEQYF.

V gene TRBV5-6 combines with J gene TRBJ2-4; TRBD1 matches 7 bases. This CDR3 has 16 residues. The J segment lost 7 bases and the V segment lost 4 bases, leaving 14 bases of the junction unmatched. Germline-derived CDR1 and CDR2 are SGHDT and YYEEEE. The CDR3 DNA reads TGTGCCAGCAGCCGCCGGGACAGCCCGGCAGTGAACATTCAGTACTTC. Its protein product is CASSRRDSPAVNIQYF.

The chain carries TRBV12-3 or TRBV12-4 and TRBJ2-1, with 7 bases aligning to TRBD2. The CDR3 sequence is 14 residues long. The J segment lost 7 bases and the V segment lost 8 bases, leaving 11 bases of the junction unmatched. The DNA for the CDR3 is TGTGCCAGCTTGACTAGCCCTCCCGAGAATGAGCAGTTCTTC. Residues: CASLTSPPENEQFF.

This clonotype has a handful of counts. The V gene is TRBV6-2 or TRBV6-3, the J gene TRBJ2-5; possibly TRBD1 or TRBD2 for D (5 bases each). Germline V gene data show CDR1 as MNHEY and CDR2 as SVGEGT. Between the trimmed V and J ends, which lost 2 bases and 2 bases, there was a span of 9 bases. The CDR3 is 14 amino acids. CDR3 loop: CASSYHGTQETQYF. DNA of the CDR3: TGTGCCAGCAGTTACCACGGGACGCAAGAGACCCAGTACTTC.

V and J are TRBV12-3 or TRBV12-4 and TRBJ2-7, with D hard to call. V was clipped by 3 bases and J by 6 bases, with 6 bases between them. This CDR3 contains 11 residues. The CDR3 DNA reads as TGTGCCAGCAGTTTTTGGGGCGAGCAGTACTTC. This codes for CASSFWGEQYF.

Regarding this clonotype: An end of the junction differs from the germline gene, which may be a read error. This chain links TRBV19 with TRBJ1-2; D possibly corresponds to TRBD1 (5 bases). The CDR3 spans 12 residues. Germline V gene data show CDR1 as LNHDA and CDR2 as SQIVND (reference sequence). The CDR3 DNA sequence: TGTGCCAGTAGTGGGGACTACTACGGCTACACCTTC. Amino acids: CASSGDYYGYTF.

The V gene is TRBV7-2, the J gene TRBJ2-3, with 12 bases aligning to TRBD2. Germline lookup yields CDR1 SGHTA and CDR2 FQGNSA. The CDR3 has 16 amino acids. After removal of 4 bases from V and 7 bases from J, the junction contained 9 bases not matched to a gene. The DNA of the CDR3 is TGTGCCAGCAGCTCCAGACTAGCGGGAGCGCTTTATACGCAGTATTTT. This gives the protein CASSSRLAGALYTQYF.

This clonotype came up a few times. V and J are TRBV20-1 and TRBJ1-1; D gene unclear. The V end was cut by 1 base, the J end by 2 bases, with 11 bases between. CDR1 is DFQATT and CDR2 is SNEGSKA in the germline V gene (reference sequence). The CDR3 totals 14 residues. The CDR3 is CSARVWQVNTEAFF. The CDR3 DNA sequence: TGCAGTGCTAGAGTTTGGCAGGTCAACACTGAAGCTTTCTTT.

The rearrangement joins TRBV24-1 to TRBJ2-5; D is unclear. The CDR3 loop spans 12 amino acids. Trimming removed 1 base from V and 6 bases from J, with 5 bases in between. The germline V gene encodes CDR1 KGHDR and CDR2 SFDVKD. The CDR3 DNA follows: TGTGCCACCAGTGATTTTACCCAGACCCAGTACTTC. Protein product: CATSDFTQTQYF.

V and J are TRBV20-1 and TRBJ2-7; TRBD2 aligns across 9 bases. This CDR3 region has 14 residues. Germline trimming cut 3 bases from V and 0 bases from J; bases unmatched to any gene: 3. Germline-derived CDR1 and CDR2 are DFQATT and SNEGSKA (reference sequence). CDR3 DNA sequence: TGCAGTGCTAGGTCTAGCGGGGCCTCCTACGAGCAGTACTTC. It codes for CSARSSGASYEQYF.

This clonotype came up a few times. Here the CDR3 reads CASSLSSGGRSYEQYF. The CDR3 DNA is TGTGCCAGCAGTCTTTCTAGCGGGGGGAGAAGCTACGAGCAGTACTTC. The rearrangement joins TRBV27 to TRBJ2-7; TRBD2 aligns across 11 bases. J was trimmed by 3 bases and V by 5 bases; bases with no gene match: 9. Germline-derived CDR1 and CDR2 are MNHEY and SMNVEV (reference sequence). The CDR3 runs to 16 residues.

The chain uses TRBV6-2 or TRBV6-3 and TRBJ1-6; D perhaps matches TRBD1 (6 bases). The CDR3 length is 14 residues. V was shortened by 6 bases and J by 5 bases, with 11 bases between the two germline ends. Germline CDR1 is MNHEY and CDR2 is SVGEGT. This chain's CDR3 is CASRPQGNNSPLHF. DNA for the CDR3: TGTGCCAGCAGACCTCAGGGGAATAATTCACCCCTCCACTTT.

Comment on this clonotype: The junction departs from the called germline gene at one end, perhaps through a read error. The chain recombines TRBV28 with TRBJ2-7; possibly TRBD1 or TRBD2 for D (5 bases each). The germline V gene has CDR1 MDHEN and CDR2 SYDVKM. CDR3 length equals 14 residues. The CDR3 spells CACSSWDGHYEQYF. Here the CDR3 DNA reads TGTGCCTGCAGTTCATGGGACGGCCACTACGAGCAGTACTTC.

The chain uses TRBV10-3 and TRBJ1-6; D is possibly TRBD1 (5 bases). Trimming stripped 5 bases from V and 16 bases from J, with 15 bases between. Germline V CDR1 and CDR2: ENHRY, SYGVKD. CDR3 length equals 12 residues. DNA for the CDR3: TGTGCCATCAGTCGGGACCTCTCCAAGCTCCACTTT. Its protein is CAISRDLSKLHF.

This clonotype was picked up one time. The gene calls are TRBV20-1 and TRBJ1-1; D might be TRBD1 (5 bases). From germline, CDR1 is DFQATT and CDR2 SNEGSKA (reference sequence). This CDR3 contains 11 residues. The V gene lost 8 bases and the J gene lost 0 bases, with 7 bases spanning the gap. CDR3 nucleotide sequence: TGCAGTCCAGGGCTGAACACTGAAGCTTTCTTT. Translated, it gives CSPGLNTEAFF.

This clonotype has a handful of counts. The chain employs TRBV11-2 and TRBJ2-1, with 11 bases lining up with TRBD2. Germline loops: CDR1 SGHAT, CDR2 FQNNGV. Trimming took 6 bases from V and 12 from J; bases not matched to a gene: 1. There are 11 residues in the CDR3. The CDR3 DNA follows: TGTGCCAGCAGAACTAGCGGGGGGCAGTTCTTC. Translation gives CASRTSGGQFF.

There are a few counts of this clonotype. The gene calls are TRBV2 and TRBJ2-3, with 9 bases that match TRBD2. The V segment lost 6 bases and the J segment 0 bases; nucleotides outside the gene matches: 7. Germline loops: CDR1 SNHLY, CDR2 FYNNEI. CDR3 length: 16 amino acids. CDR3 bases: TGTGCCAGCAGAGTAACTAGCGGGTCTAGCACAGATACGCAGTATTTT. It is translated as CASRVTSGSSTDTQYF.

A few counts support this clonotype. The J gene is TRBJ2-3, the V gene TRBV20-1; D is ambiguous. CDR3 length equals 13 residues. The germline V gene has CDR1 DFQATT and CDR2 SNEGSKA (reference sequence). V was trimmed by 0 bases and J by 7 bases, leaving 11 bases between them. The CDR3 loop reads CSAREGLTNTQYF. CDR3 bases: TGCAGTGCTAGAGAGGGCTTGACGAATACGCAGTATTTT.

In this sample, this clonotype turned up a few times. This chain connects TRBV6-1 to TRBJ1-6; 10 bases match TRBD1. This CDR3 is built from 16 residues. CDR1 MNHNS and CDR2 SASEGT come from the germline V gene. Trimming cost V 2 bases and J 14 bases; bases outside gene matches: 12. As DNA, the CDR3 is TGTGCCAGCAGTGAACTACGGGACAGGGGCAATTCGGCCCTCCACTTT. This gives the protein CASSELRDRGNSALHF.

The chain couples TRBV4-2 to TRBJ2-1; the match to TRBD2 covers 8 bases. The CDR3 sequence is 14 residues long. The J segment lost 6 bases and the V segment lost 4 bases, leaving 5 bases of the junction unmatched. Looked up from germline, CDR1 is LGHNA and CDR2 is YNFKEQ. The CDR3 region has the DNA TGTGCCAGCAGCCGGGCGGGGGGATGCAATGAGCAGTTCTTC. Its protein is CASSRAGGCNEQFF.